Each of the 3 T cell receptor beta chains below was sequenced from the same sample in a study of PD-1 blockade in classical Hodgkin lymphoma. The assay was immunoSEQ multiplex PCR, and TCRdb's table has in-frame clones only and misses some. The sample holds roughly 77,000 clones, over 90% seen once. Time point here: newly diagnosed, previously untreated cHL patient sample. Specimen: peripheral blood mononuclear cells (PBMCs). Receptor source: a human donor with classical Hodgkin lymphoma.

The chain combines TRBV19 with TRBJ1-1; no definite D call. Trimming took 6 bases from V and 6 from J, leaving 11 bases between them. This CDR3 spans 12 amino acids. Germline CDR1 reads LNHDA; CDR2 reads SQIVND (reference sequence). The CDR3 sequence: CASRSPQAEAFF. In DNA, the CDR3 is TGTGCCAGTAGATCCCCCCAGGCTGAAGCTTTCTTT. Based on the CDR3 plus reference TRBV19 and TRBJ1-1, the full variable domain is DGGITQSPKYLFRKEGQNVTLSCEQNLNHDAMYWYRQDPGQGLRLIYYSQIVNDFQKGDIAEGYSVSREKKESFPLTVTSAQKNPTAFYLCASRSPQAEAFFGQGTRLTVV.

This chain uses TRBV6-5 with TRBJ1-2, with a weak D call TRBD1 (5 bases). V dropped 2 bases and J dropped 8 bases, with 9 bases sitting between them. CDR3 size: 12 residues. Germline assignment: CDR1 MNHEY and CDR2 SVGAGI. Here the CDR3 DNA reads TGTGCCAGCAGTTACGGGGGACGCGGCTACACCTTC. Its protein is CASSYGGRGYTF.

The chain has TRBV4-2 and TRBJ1-5; the match to TRBD1 covers 7 bases. Germline V lookup: CDR1 LGHNA, CDR2 YNFKEQ. Losses at the gene ends were 2 bases for V and 4 bases for J; bases not matched to a gene: 5. This CDR3 is built from 15 residues. CDR3 protein: CASSQLDRVNQPQHF. In DNA form, the CDR3 reads TGTGCCAGCAGCCAACTTGACAGGGTGAATCAGCCCCAGCATTTT.